This TCR beta chain comes out of a study of T cell changes during pregnancy in multiple sclerosis. The V end was cut by 6 bases, the J end by 13 bases, with 13 bases between. Germline lookup yields CDR1 LNHDA and CDR2 SQIVND (reference sequence). This CDR3 has 12 residues. Clones were read by immunoSEQ multiplex PCR, and TCRdb kept only the in-frame ones, dropping some. The data show about 76,000 clones, roughly 92% seen once. The V gene is TRBV19, the J gene TRBJ1-6; a possible D gene is TRBD1 (5 bases). Source: peripheral blood, taken after pregnancy. The receptor was isolated from a female donor in good health, enrolled as a control in a pregnancy study. The CDR3 is CASRGGTGPLHF. The CDR3 nucleotides read TGTGCCAGTAGAGGAGGGACGGGGCCCCTCCACTTT.